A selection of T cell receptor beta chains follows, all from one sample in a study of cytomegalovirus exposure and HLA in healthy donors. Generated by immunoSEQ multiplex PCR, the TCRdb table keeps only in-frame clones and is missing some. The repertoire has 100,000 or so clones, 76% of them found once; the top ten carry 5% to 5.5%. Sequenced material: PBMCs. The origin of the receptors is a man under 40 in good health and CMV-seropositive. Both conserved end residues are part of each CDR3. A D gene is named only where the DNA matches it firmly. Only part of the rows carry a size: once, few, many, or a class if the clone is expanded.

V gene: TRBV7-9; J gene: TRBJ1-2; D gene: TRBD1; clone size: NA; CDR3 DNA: TGTGCCAGCAGCTCCGGGACAGGGGCTTCCCTCGGTGGCTACACCTTC; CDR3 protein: CASSSGTGASLGGYTF
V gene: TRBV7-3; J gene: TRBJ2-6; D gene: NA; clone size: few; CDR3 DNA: TGTGCCAGCAGCTTAAGGGGACAACGCCTCTCTGGGGCCAACGTCCTGACTTTC; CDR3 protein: CASSLRGQRLSGANVLTF
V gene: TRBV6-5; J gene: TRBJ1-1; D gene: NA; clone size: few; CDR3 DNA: TGTGCCAGCAGTTCCTCTCGGGGGGTGAGGGAAGCTTTCTTT; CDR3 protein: CASSSSRGVREAFF
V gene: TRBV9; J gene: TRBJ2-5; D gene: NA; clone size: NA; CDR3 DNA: TGTGCCAGCAGCGTAGTTGCCTCCCTACAAGAGACCCAGTACTTC; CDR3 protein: CASSVVASLQETQYF
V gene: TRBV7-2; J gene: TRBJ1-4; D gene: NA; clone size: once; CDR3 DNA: TGTGCCAGCAGCTCTTTCCCGGAAAAACTGTTTTTT; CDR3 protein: CASSSFPEKLFF
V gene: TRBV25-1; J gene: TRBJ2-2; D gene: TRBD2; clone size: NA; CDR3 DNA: TGTGCCAGCAGTGAATTTCTTAGCGGGGGGCCGAACACCGGGGAGCTGTTTTTT; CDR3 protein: CASSEFLSGGPNTGELFF
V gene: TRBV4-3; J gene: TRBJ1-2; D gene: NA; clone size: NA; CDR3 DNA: TGCGCCAGCAGCCAAGGGCCCCCGGGAAGATATGGCTACACCTTC; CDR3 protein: CASSQGPPGRYGYTF
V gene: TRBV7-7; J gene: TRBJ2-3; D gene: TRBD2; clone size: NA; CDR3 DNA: TGTGCTAGCAGCCCCGGACTAGCGGGGATCAGGGATACGCAGTATTTT; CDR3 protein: CASSPGLAGIRDTQYF
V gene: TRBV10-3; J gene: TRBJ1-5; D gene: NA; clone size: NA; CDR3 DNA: TGTGCCATCAGTGCTGGCAGGGGGCCCCAGCATTTT; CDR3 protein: CAISAGRGPQHF
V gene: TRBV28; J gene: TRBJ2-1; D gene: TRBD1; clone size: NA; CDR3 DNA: TGTGCCAGCAGTCTTCAACGGGACAGCCCGCTGGTAGTCTTC; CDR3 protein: CASSLQRDSPLVVF
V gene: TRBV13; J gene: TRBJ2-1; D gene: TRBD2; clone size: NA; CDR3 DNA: TGTGCCAGCAGCCTCCGCGGGAGCGTCCACAATGAGCAGTTCTTC; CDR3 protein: CASSLRGSVHNEQFF
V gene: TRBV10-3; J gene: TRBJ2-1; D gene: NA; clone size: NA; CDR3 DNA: TGTGCCATCGGAGAAAACAATGAGCAGTTCTTC; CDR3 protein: CAIGENNEQFF
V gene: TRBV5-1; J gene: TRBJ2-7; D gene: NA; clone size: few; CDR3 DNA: TGCGCCAGCGGACCGGGGGTCACTGAAGAGCAGTACTTC; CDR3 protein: CASGPGVTEEQYF
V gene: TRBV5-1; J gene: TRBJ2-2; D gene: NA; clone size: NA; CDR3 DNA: TGCGCCAGCAGCTTGGTAGCGTTAGGCGGGGAGCTGTTTTTT; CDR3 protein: CASSLVALGGELFF
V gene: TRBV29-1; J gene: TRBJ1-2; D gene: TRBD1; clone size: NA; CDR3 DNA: TGCAGCGTTGATGGGGACAGTGGCTACACCTTC; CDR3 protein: CSVDGDSGYTF
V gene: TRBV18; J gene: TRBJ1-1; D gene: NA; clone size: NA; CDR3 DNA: TGTGCCAGCTCAGCGCGGTTGAACACTGAAGCTTTCTTT; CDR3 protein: CASSARLNTEAFF
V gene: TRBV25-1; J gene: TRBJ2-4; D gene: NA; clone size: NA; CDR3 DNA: TGTGCCAGCAGTAGAGGGTACATTCAGTACTTC; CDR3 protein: CASSRGYIQYF
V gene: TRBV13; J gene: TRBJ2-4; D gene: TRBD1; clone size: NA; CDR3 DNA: TGTGCCAGCAGCAAAGACAGGGCGGCCAAAAACATTCAGTACTTC; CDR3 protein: CASSKDRAAKNIQYF
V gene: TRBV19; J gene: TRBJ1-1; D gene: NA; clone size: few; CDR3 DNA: TGTGCCAGTATCCTTTTTGGGGGGGTGAACACTGAAGCTTTCTTT; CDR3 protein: CASILFGGVNTEAFF
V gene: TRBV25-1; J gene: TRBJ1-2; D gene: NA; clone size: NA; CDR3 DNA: TGTGCCAGCAGTGAAATGGCAGGCTATGGCTACACCTTC; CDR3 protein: CASSEMAGYGYTF
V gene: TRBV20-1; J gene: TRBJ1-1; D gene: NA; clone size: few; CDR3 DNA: TGCAGTGCTCCCTTCGTGGGCAGGCCTTTCTTT; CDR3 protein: CSAPFVGRPFF
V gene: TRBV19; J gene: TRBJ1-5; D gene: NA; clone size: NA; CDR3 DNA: TGTGCCAGTAGTCCCGGGAGCGGGAGCAATCAGCCCCAGCATTTT; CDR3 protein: CASSPGSGSNQPQHF
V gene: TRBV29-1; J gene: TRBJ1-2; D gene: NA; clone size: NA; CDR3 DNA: TGCAGCGTTAGCTCTAGCCACGCTAACTATGGCTACACCTTC; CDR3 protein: CSVSSSHANYGYTF
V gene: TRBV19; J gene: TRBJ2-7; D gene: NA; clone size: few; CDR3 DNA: TGTGCCAGTAGTATCCGGGGACAAAGCTACGAGCAGTACTTC; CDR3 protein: CASSIRGQSYEQYF
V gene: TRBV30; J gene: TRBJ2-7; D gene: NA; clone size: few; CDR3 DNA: TGTGCCTGGAGGGGTGGGCTCTCCTACGAGCAGTACTTC; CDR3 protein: CAWRGGLSYEQYF
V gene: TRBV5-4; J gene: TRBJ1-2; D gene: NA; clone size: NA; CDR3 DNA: TGTGCCAGCAGCTCGCGCCGGGGGGGGGTCTATGGCTACACCTTC; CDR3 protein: CASSSRRGGVYGYTF
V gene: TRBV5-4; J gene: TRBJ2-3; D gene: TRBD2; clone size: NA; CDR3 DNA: TGTGCCAGCAGCTTTGGGACTAGCGGGGCTAGCACAGATACGCAGTATTTT; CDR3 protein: CASSFGTSGASTDTQYF
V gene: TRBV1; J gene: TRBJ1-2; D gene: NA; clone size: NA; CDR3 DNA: TGCACCAGCAGCCAAGCAGGGGTCTATGGCTACACCTTC; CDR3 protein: CTSSQAGVYGYTF
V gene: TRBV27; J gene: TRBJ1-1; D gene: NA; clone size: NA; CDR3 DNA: TGTGCCAGCAAAGGCCTCGGGATATCTGAAGCTTTCTTT; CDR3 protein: CASKGLGISEAFF
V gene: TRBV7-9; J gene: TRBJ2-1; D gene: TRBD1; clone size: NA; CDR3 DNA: TGTGCCAGCAGCCACCGGGACAGGGCTAAGAGTGAGCAGTTCTTC; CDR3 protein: CASSHRDRAKSEQFF
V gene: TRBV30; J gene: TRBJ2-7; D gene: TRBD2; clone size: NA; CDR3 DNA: TGTGCCTGGACTGCCGGGACTAGCGGCTACGAGCAGTACTTC; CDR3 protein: CAWTAGTSGYEQYF
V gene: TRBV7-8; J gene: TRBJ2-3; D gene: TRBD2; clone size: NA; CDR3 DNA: TGTGCCAGCAGCCTGGGGGCGGGAGGGGCAGATACGCAGTATTTT; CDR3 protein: CASSLGAGGADTQYF
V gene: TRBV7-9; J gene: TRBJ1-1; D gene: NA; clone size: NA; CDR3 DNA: TGTGCCAGCAGCCCCAGCGTGGAAGCTTTCTTT; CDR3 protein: CASSPSVEAFF
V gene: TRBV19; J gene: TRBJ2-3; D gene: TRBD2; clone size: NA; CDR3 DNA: TGTGCCAGTAGTATAAGGGCTAGCGGGACCTCTAATACGCAGTATTTT; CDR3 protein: CASSIRASGTSNTQYF
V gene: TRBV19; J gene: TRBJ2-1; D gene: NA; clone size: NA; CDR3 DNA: TGTGCCAGTAGTATAGATCACATGAGGAATGAGCAGTTCTTC; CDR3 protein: CASSIDHMRNEQFF
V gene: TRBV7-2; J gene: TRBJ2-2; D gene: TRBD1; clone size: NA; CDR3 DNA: TGTGCCAGCAGCGCCCGGGACAGGTTATCCGGGGAGCTGTTTTTT; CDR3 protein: CASSARDRLSGELFF
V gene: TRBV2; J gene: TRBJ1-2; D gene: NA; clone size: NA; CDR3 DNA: TGTGCCAGCAGTGAACAGGGAACCGCTACGTATGGCTACACCTTC; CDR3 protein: CASSEQGTATYGYTF
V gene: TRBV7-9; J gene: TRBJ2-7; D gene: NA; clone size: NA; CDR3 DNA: TGTGCCAGCAGCGCATCCCCGTTACTATACGAGCAGTACTTC; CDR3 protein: CASSASPLLYEQYF
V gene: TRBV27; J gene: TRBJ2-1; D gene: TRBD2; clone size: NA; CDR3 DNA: TGTGCCAGCAGTTCCCTCGGACTAGCGGATCAGTTCTTC; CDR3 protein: CASSSLGLADQFF
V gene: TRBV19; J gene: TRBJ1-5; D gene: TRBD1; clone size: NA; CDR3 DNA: TGTGCCAGTAGTAGGGGACAGGGGCTGGGGAATCAGCCCCAGCATTTT; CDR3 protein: CASSRGQGLGNQPQHF
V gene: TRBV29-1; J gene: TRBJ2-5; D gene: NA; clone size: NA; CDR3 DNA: TGCAGCGTTGAAGTCGGAGAGACCCAGTACTTC; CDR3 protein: CSVEVGETQYF